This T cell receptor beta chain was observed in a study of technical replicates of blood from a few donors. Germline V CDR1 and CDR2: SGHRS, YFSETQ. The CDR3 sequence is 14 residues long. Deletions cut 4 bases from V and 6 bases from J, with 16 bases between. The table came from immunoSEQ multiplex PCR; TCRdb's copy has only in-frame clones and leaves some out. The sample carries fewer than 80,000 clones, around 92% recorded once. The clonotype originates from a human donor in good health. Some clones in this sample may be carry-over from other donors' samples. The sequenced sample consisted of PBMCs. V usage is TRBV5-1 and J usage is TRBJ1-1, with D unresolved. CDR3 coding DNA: TGCGCCAGCAGCCCAGGCCCTTCTAGCGCTGAAGCTTTCTTT. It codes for CASSPGPSSAEAFF.